The entry below gives a single T cell receptor (beta chain) sequence along with its context. Specimens carried about 0.9-11 million cryopreserved PBMC before DNA extraction. Assay version v3.0 of immunoSEQ was used, and it was run at survey level. Profiled with immunoSEQ multiplex PCR; TCRdb holds only in-frame clones, not every one. This table holds some 30,000 clones, 94% found once. These data originate in a study of long-term antiretroviral therapy in people with HIV. For the study at large: Samples collected earliest predate the 2015 immediate-ART recommendation by about a decade.

This receptor was identified in a middle-aged man with HIV. Source: unsorted PBMCs, taken 7.3 to 7.5 years after starting antiretroviral therapy.

In DNA, the CDR3 is TGTGCCAGCAGCACACAGGACAGGTCCGAGTCTGGAAACACCATATATTTT. This sequence encodes CASSTQDRSESGNTIYF. The chain combines TRBV5-6 with TRBJ1-3, with TRBD1 identical over 7 bases. After removal of 4 bases from V and 1 base from J, the junction contained 11 bases not matched to a gene. Per germline, CDR1 SGHDT and CDR2 YYEEEE. The CDR3 sequence is 17 residues long.